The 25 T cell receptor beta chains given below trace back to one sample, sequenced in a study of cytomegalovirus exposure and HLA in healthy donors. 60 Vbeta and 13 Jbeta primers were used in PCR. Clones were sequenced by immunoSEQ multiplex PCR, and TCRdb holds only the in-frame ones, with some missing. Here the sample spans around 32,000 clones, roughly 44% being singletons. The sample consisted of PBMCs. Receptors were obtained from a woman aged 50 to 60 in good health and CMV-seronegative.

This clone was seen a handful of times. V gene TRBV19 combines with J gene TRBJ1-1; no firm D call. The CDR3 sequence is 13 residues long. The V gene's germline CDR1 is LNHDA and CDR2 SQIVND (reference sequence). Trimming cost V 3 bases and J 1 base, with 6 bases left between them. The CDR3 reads CASSIRQNTEAFF. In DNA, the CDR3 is TGTGCCAGTAGTATCAGGCAGAACACTGAAGCTTTCTTT.

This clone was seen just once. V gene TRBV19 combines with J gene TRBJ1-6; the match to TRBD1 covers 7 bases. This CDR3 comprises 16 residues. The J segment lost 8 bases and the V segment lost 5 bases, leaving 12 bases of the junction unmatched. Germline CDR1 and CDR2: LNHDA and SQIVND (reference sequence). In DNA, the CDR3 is TGTGCCAGTAGTTCCCCGGGACAGCCTAGGGATTCACCCCTCCACTTT. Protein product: CASSSPGQPRDSPLHF. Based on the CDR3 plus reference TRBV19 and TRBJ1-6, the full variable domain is DGGITQSPKYLFRKEGQNVTLSCEQNLNHDAMYWYRQDPGQGLRLIYYSQIVNDFQKGDIAEGYSVSREKKESFPLTVTSAQKNPTAFYLCASSSPGQPRDSPLHFGNGTRLTVT.

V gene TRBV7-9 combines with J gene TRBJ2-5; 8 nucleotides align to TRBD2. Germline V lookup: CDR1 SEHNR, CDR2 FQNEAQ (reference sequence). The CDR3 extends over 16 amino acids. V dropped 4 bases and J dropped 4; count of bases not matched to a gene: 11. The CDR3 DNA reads TGTGCCAGCAGCTCCCCCGGACTAGCAAGGGGAGAGACCCAGTACTTC. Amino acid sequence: CASSSPGLARGETQYF.

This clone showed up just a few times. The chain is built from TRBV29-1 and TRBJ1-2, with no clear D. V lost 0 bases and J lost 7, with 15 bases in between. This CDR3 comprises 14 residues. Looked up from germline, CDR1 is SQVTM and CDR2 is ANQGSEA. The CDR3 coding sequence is TGCAGCGTTGAAGACCCAAGACATCCCAGTGGCTACACCTTC. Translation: CSVEDPRHPSGYTF.

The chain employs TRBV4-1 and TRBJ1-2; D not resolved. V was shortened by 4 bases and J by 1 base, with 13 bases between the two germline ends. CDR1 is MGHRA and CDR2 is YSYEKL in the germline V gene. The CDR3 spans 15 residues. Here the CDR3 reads CASSRSQAFNYGYTF. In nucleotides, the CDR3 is TGCGCCAGCAGCCGAAGTCAGGCGTTTAACTATGGCTACACCTTC.

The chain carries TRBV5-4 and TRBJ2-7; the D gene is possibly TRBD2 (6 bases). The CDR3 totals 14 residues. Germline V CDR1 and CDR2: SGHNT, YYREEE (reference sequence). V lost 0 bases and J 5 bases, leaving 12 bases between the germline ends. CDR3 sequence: CASSLDAGSHEQYF. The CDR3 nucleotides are TGTGCCAGCAGCTTGGATGCGGGGTCCCACGAGCAGTACTTC.

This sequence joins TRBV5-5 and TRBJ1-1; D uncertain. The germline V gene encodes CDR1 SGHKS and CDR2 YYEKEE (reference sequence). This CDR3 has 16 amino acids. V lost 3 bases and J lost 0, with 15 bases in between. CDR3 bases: TGTGCCAGCAGCTATGACTTCTCGTTCATGAACACTGAAGCTTTCTTT. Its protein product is CASSYDFSFMNTEAFF.

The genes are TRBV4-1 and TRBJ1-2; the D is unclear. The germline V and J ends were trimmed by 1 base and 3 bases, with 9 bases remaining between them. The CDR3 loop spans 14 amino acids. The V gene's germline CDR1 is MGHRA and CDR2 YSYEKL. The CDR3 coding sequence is TGCGCCAGCAGCCAAGGTCCCAGGCACTATGGCTACACCTTC. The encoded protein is CASSQGPRHYGYTF.

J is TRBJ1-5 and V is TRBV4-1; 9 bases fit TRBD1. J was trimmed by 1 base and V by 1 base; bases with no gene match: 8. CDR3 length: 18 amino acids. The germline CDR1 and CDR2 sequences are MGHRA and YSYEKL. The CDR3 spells CASSQGPRDRVSNQPQHF. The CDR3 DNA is TGCGCCAGCAGCCAAGGTCCCCGGGACAGGGTAAGCAATCAGCCCCAGCATTTT.

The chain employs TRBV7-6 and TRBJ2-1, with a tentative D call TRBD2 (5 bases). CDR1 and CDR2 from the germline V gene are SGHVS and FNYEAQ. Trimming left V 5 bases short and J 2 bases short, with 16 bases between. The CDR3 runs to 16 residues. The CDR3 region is CASSPGGQQPYNEQFF. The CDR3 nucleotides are TGTGCCAGCAGCCCAGGCGGGCAGCAGCCCTACAATGAGCAGTTCTTC.

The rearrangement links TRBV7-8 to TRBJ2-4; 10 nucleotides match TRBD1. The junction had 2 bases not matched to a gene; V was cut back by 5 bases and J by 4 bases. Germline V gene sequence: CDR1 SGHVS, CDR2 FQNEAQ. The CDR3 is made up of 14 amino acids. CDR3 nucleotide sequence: TGTGCCAGCAGCCCGGGACAGGGGAAAAACATTCAGTACTTC. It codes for CASSPGQGKNIQYF.

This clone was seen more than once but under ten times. The CDR3 DNA sequence: TGTGCCAGCAGTGAAGGGTGGGGGCGGCCCTACGAGCAGTACTTC. It encodes CASSEGWGRPYEQYF. The chain uses TRBV2 and TRBJ2-7; a possible D gene is TRBD1 (6 bases). Germline-derived CDR1 and CDR2 are SNHLY and FYNNEI. Trimming stripped 1 base from V and 2 bases from J, with 12 bases between. CDR3 length equals 15 residues.

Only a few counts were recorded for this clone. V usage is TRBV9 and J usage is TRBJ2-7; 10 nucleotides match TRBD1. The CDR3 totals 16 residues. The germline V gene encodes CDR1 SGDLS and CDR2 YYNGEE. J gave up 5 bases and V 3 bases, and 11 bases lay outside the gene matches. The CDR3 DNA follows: TGTGCCAGCAGCGCTCAACCGGGACAGGGGCTTGACGAGCAGTACTTC. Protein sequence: CASSAQPGQGLDEQYF.

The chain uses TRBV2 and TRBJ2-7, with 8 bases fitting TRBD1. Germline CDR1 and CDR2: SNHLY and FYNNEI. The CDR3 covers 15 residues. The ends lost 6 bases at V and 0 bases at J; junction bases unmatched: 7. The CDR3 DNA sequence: TGTGCCAGCAGCGATTCCGGGACAGGCTCCTACGAGCAGTACTTC. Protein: CASSDSGTGSYEQYF.

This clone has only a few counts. As DNA, the CDR3 is TGTGCCAGCAGCGGACGGGACAGACAAGAGACCCAGTACTTC. Protein sequence: CASSGRDRQETQYF. The rearrangement links TRBV7-8 to TRBJ2-5; TRBD1 matches at 7 bases. This CDR3 is 14 amino acids long. Germline CDR1 is SGHVS and CDR2 is FQNEAQ. The V and J ends lost 5 bases and 2 bases, in that order; junction bases with no gene match: 5.

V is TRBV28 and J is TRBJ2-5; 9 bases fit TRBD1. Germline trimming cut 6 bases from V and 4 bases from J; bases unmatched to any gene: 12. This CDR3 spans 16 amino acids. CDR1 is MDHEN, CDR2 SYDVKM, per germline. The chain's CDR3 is CASSRTRGTGLETQYF. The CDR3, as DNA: TGTGCCAGCAGCCGAACTAGAGGGACAGGGTTAGAGACCCAGTACTTC.

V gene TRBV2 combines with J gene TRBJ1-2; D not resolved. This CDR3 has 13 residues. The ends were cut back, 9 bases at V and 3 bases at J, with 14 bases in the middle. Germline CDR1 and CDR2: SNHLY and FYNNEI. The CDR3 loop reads CARAVGGDYGYTF. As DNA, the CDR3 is TGTGCCAGAGCGGTGGGTGGGGACTATGGCTACACCTTC.

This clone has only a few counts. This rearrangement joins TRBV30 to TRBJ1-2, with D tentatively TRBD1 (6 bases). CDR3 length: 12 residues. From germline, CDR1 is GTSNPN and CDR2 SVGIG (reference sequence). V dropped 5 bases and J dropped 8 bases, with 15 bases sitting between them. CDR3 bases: TGTGCCTGGGAAGGGGACAAGGGCGGCTACACCTTC. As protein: CAWEGDKGGYTF.

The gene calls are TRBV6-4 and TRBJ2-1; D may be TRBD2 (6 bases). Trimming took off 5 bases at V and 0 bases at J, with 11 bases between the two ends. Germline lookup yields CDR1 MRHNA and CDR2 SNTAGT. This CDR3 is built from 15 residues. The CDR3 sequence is CASSMDGSSYNEQFF. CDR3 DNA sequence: TGTGCCAGCAGTATGGACGGGAGCTCCTACAATGAGCAGTTCTTC.

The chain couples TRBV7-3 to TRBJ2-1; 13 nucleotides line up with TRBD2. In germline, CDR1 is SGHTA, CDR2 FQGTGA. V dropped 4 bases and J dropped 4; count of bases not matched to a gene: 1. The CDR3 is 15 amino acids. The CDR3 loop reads CASSWGLAGYNEQFF. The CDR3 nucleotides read TGTGCCAGCAGCTGGGGACTAGCGGGATACAATGAGCAGTTCTTC.

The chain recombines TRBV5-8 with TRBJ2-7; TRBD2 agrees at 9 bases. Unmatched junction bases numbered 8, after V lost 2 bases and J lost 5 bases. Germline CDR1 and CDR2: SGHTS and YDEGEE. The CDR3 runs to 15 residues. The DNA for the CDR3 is TGTGCCAGCAGCTTCTTGGGACTAGCCCCCAACGAGCAGTACTTC. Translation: CASSFLGLAPNEQYF. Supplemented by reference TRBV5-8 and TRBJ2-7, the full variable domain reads EAGVTQSPTHLIKTRGQQATLRCSPISGHTSVYWYQQALGLGLQFLLWYDEGEERNRGNFPPRFSGRQFPNYSSELNVNALELEDSALYLCASSFLGLAPNEQYFGPGTRLTVT.

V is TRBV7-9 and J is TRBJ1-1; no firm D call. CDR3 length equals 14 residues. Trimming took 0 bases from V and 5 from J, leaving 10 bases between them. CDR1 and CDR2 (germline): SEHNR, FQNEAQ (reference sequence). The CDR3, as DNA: TGTGCCAGCAGCTTAGCGAACAGCAGAACTGAAGCTTTCTTT. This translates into CASSLANSRTEAFF.

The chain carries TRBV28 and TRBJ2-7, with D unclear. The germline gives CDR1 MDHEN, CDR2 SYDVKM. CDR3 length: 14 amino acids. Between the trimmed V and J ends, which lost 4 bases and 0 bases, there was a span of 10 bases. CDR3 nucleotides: TGTGCCAGCAGTTCGGTCCCGCTCTCCTACGAGCAGTACTTC. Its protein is CASSSVPLSYEQYF.

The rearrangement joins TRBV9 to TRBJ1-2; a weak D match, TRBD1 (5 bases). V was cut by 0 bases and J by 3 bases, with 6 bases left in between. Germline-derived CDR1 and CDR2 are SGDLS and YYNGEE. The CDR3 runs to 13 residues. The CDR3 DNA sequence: TGTGCCAGCAGCGTAGGGGGGGACTATGGCTACACCTTC. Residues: CASSVGGDYGYTF.

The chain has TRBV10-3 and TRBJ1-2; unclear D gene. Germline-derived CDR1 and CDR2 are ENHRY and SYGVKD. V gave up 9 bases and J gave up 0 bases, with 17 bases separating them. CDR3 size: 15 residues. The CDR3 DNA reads TGTGCCATAACCTCGGGAAGCGGAGCTAACTATGGCTACACCTTC. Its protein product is CAITSGSGANYGYTF.